What follows is one T cell receptor beta chain and its context. Its antigen is not yet known. The data stem from a study of control samples from healthy donors and cancer patients (dated by TCRdb to 2020 to 2022). Library prep was done by the immunoSEQ multiplex PCR assay. TCRdb took this table from immuneACCESS and kept in-frame rearrangements with V and J called. Such tables lack part of the clones; where checked against another copy, unresolved V genes explain under half of the gap, and the rest is unexplained. This sample's table has entries for roughly 190,000 clones. The ten largest clones represent more than 2% of the sample. This clonotype was obtained from a young woman in good health. The sample consisted of blood.

The nucleotides read TGCAGCGTTGGACAGGGGTTTATAGATACGCAGTATTTT. This codes for CSVGQGFIDTQYF. The rearranged chain carries TRBV29-1 and TRBJ2-3; 8 central bases correspond to TRBD1. Reading from cysteine to phenylalanine, the CDR3 counts 13 amino acids. Left in the record is the CDR3 DNA by itself, 39 bases read in frame from the first base. CDR1 and CDR2, per the germline V gene, are SQVTM and ANQGSEA. From V the trimming removes 4 bases and from J it removes 5 bases, while the gene matches leave 5 bases of the junction unaccounted for.